This T cell receptor beta chain derives from a study of Graves' ophthalmopathy and Graves' hyperthyroidism. Germline V gene data show CDR1 as MRHNA and CDR2 as SNTAGT. This CDR3 spans 15 amino acids. V was clipped by 3 bases and J by 3 bases; unmatched bases: 4. RNA transcripts served as template for amplifying TCR beta CDR3 sequences. The authors performed first-round RT-PCR with HTBI primers and then a second-round multiplex PCR. Via MiXCR, TCRdb re-called the multiplex PCR reads, giving one row per CDR3 protein. Here the sample spans over 650,000 distinct CDR3 sequences, about two fifths being singletons. The sample holds many counts of this clonotype. No antigen is known for it. Clinicians diagnosed using symptoms, serum thyroxine, TRAb, thyroid ultrasound and orbital computed tomography. The study's findings and limits: Among thyroid clonotypes expanded above 0.001 frequency, most also appeared in blood. The 13-signature model separated ophthalmopathy from stable hyperthyroidism at 85% to 90% sensitivity and roughly 80% specificity.

J is TRBJ2-2 and V is TRBV6-4; 7 positions agree with TRBD2. This TCR was recovered from an adult man with Graves' ophthalmopathy. Sequencing was carried out using peripheral blood. The CDR3 DNA sequence: TGTGCCAGCAGTGAAGTGGGAGGGGACACCGGGGAGCTGTTTTTT. It is translated as CASSEVGGDTGELFF.